The clone carrying this T cell receptor beta chain was seen repeatedly, ten times or more. As yet, its antigen is unknown. The entry originates in a study of Graves' ophthalmopathy and Graves' hyperthyroidism. The study's findings and limits: Most clonotypes expanded in thyroid above 0.001 frequency were present in blood too.

CDR3 regions of TCR beta were amplified from RNA transcripts. An opening RT-PCR round employed HTBI primers and preceded a second-round multiplex PCR. Each CDR3 protein gets one entry after TCRdb re-called the multiplex PCR reads with MiXCR. The table lists 500,000 to 600,000 distinct CDR3 sequences, less than 45% of them singletons. Germline loops: CDR1 SEHNR, CDR2 FQNEAQ (reference sequence). The junction had 3 bases not matched to a gene; V was cut back by 1 base and J by 5 bases. The CDR3 has 15 amino acids. The receptor's source is an adult man with Graves' hyperthyroidism. What was sequenced was peripheral blood or thyroid tissue (not recorded which). The chain links TRBV7-9 to TRBJ2-5, with 11 bases fitting TRBD1. As DNA, the CDR3 is TGTGCCAGCAGCTTAGGGACAGGGGGCCGTGAGACCCAGTACTTC. As protein: CASSLGTGGRETQYF.